This TCR beta chain appears in the sequencing data of a study of T cells in Graves' hyperthyroidism and ophthalmopathy (dated by TCRdb to the late 2010s). With regard to the full study: Peripheral blood samples were taken at the time of initial diagnosis, prior to any treatment. To identify TCR V-J signatures that set the groups apart, the researchers used a discovery cohort of about a hundred patients, made up of 40 to 45 with Graves' ophthalmopathy and some 58 with stable Graves' hyperthyroidism. Whether ophthalmopathy could be predicted prospectively was tested in an independent validation cohort made up of under 20 hyperthyroidism patients plus 17 patients who later progressed to ophthalmopathy. For training and testing, the roughly 100 patients in the discovery cohort were randomly divided in a 7:3 ratio. The study also compared thyroid tissue and blood T-cell repertoires from more than five Graves' hyperthyroidism patients. Following sampling, methimazole starting at 30 mg daily was given to hyperthyroidism patients, and high-dose intravenous methylprednisolone was given to ophthalmopathy patients. TCR Vbeta CDR3 sequencing of 120 to 150 peripheral blood samples (over 40 ophthalmopathy, around 80 hyperthyroidism and approximately 17 progressor patients) is reported in the paper. On the study overall, not on this receptor specifically: Most expanded thyroid clonotypes (frequency above 0.001) were also detected in blood, suggesting blood repertoires may reflect thyroid immune responses. Ophthalmopathy was separated from stable hyperthyroidism by a 13 V-J signature model, with approximately 89% sensitivity and approximately 81% specificity obtained in cross-validation and 80%/75% obtained in testing. In validation, the model predicted progression to ophthalmopathy a median of roughly 6.1 months before onset, with roughly 70% sensitivity and almost 75% specificity. Sample size was not statistically predetermined, and blinding of investigators to group allocation was not performed.

This clonotype was counted between two and nine times. Its antigen is not yet known. Base quality data are lacking; no much larger clone is found one base away. TCR beta CDR3 regions were amplified from RNA transcripts. For the first round of RT-PCR on the TCR CDR3, the HTBI primer set was used together with the Qiagen OneStep RT-PCR kit. The libraries were constructed in a second round of multiplex PCR and then size-selected and purified. Libraries were sequenced paired-end with 100 bp reads on an Illumina HiSeq2000. The authors processed their data as follows. Raw data were processed with SOAPnuke, discarding reads with adapters, uncalled bases, mean Phred below 15, or no exact constant-primer or identifier match. High-quality paired reads were merged using COPE v1.2.5, and each unique nucleotide sequence was defined as a clonotype. MiTCR v1.1 was used to align clonotypes to the IMGT TRBV, TRBD and TRBJ reference segments. The analysis included only V-J combinations with a frequency above 0.0001, which together covered roughly 99% of the repertoires. A TCS score was defined as the ratio of F50 (clonal expansion) to E x V (chaos), with BLOSUM62-based TCRdist applied between CDR3 peptides within each V-J. Welch's t-statistics and random forest reduced fewer than 550 V-J features to about 13, which were used in a naive Bayes classifier (R e1071). The Morisita-Horn index was used to measure how similar the thyroid and blood repertoires were. TCRdb passed the public sequencing reads through fastp at Q25 and MiXCR, retaining productive beta sequences. Every CDR3 protein is listed once, alongside the most common genes and DNA of its rows. What appears here as the V and J calls and clone size reflects TCRdb's work, not the paper's. For this sample the table gives just under 750,000 distinct CDR3 sequences, of which 35% were detected only once. The ten largest clones represent around 32% of the sample.

A patient counted as having stable Graves' hyperthyroidism if no progression to ophthalmopathy occurred over 18 months of follow-up. The hyperthyroidism patients were between 18 and 65 years old and newly diagnosed, with a disease duration of less than 2 months. Patients with uncontrolled infections, other autoimmune diseases, pregnancy or lactation were excluded. Diagnoses relied on clinical symptoms, serum thyroxine and TRAb, thyroid ultrasound and orbital computed tomography. Ficoll-Paque density gradient centrifugation was used to isolate PBMCs from about 9 ml of fresh peripheral blood. Total RNA was extracted using Trizol reagent, and RNA quality was assessed on an Agilent 2100 Bioanalyzer. The CDR3 measures 13 amino acids from cysteine to phenylalanine. The only DNA kept is the CDR3, 39 bases in frame from the first base. V is shortened by 2 bases, J by 6 bases, and the region joining them spans 8 bases. The CDR1 and CDR2 encoded by the germline V gene are SGHDT and YYEEEE.

Sequencing used blood. This TCR came from a middle-aged woman with Graves' hyperthyroidism. The rearranged segments are TRBV5-6 and TRBJ2-2; the D call could be TRBD1 or TRBD2, with each sharing 5 bases. The DNA reads TGTGCCAGCAGCTTCATGGGACCCGGGGAGCTGTTTTTT. Its translation reads: CASSFMGPGELFF.